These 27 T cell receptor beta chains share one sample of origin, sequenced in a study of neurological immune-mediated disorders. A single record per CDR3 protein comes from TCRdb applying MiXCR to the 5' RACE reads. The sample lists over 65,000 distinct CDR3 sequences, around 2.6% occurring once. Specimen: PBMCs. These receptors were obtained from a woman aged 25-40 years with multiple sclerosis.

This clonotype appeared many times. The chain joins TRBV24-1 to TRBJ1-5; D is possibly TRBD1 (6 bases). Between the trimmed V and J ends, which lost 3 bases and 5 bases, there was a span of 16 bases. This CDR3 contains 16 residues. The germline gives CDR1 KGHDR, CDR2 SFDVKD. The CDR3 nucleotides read TGTGCCACCAGTGATCCCGGGACAAGTTGGGATCAGCCCCAGCATTTT. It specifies CATSDPGTSWDQPQHF.

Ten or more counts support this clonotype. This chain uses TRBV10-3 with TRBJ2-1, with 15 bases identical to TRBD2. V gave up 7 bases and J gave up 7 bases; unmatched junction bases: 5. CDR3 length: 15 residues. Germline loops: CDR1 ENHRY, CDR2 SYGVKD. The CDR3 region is CAITGGLAGGNEQFF. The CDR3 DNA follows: TGTGCCATCACTGGAGGACTAGCGGGAGGGAATGAGCAGTTCTTC.

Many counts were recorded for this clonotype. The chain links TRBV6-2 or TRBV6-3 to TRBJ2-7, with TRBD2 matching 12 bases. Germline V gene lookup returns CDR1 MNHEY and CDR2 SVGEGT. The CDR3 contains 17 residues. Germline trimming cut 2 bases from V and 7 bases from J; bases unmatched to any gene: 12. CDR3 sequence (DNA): TGTGCCAGCAGTTACACAGAACTAGCGGGAGGTTCTCGAGAGCAGTACTTC. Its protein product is CASSYTELAGGSREQYF.

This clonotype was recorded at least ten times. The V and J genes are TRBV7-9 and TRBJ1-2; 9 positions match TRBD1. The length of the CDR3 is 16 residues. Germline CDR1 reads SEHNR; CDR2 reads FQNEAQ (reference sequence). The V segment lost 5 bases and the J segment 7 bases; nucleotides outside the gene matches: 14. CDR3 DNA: TGTGCCAGCAGCGAACCGGGACAGGGATGGGTGGTTGGCTACACCTTC. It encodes CASSEPGQGWVVGYTF.

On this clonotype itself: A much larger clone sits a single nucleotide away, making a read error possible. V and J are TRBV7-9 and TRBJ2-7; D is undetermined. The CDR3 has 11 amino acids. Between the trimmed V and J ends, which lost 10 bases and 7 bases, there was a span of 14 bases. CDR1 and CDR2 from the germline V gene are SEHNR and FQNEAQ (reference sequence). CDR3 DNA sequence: TGTGCCACCAGGAAAGGGTCTGAGCAGTACTTC. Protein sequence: CATRKGSEQYF. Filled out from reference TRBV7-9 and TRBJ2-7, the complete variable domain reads DTGVSQNPRHKITKRGQNVTFRCDPISEHNRLYWYRQTLGQGPEFLTYFQNEAQLEKSRLLSDRFSAERPKGSFSTLEIQRTEQGDSAMYLCATRKGSEQYFGPGTRLTVT.

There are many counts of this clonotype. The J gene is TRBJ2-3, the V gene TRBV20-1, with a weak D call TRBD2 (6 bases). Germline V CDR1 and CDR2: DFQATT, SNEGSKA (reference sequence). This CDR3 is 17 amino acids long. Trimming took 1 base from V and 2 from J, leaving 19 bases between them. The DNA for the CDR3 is TGCAGTGCTAGAGCTCAGCCGGCTAGCGCTTACACAGATACGCAGTATTTT. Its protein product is CSARAQPASAYTDTQYF.

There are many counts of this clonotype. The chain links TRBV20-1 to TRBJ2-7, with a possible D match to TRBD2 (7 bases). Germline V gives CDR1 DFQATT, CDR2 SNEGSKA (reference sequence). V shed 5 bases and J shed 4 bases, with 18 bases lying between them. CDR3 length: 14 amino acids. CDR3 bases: TGCAGTGCTGGGCTGGGGGGGGCGGTTTACGAGCAGTACTTC. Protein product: CSAGLGGAVYEQYF.

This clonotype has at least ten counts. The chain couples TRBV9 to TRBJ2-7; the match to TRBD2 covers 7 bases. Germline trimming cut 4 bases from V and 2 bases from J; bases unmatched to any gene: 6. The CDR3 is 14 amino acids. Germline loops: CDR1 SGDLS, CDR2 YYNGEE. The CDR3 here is CASSTGTITYEQYF. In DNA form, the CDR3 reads TGTGCCAGCAGCACCGGGACTATAACCTACGAGCAGTACTTC.

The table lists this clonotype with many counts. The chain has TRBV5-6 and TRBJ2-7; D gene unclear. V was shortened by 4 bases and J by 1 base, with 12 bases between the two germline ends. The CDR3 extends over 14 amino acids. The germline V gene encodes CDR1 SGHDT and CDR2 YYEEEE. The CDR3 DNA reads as TGTGCCAGCAGCGCCTCGGACGGGTCCTACGAGCAGTACTTC. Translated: CASSASDGSYEQYF.

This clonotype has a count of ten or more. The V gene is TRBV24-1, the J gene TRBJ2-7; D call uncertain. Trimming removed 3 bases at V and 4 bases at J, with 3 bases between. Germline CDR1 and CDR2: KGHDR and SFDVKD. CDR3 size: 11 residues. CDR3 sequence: CATSDGYEQYF. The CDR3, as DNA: TGTGCCACCAGTGATGGATACGAGCAGTACTTC.

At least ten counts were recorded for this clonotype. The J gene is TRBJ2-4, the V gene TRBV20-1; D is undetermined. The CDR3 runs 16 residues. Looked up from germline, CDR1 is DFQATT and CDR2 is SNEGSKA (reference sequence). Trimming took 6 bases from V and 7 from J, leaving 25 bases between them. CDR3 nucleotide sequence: TGCAGTGCCCCCGATAGAATGGGCGTGTCTGTGAACATTCAGTACTTC. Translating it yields CSAPDRMGVSVNIQYF.

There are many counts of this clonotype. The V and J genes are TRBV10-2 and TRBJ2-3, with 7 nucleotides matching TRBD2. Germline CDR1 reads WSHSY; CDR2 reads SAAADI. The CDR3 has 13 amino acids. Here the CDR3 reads CTTIAGGGDTQYF. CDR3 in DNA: TGCACAACCATAGCGGGCGGGGGAGATACGCAGTATTTT.

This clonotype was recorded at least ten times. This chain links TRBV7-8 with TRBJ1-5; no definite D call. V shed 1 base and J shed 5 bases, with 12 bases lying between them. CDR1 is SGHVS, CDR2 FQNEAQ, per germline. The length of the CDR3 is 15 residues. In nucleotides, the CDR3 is TGTGCCAGCAGCTTAGTAGCTAGGGTTGATCAGCCCCAGCATTTT. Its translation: CASSLVARVDQPQHF.

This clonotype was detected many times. In DNA form, the CDR3 reads TGTGCCAGCAGGAATAGAACAGGGGGAGTGGCCCAAGAGACCCAGTACTTC. Translated, it gives CASRNRTGGVAQETQYF. The genes are TRBV2 and TRBJ2-5; 8 bases fit TRBD1. The germline V gene has CDR1 SNHLY and CDR2 FYNNEI. This CDR3 region has 17 residues. V gave up 6 bases and J gave up 1 base; unmatched junction bases: 13.

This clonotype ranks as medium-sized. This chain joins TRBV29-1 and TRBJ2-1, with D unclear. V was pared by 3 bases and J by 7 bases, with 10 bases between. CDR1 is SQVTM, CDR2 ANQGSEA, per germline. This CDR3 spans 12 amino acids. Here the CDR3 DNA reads TGCAGCGTTGATTGGATAGAAAATGAGCAGTTCTTC. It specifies CSVDWIENEQFF.

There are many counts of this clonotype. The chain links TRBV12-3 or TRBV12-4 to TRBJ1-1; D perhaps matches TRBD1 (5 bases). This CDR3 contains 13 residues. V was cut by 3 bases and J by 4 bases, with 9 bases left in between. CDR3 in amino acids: CASSFNRPTEAFF. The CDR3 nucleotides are TGTGCCAGCAGTTTTAACAGGCCCACTGAAGCTTTCTTT.

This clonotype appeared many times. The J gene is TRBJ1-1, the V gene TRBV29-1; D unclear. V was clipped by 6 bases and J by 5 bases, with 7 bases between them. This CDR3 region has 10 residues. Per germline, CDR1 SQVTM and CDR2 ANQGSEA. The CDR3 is CSVAITEAFF. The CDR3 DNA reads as TGCAGCGTAGCCATTACTGAAGCTTTCTTT.

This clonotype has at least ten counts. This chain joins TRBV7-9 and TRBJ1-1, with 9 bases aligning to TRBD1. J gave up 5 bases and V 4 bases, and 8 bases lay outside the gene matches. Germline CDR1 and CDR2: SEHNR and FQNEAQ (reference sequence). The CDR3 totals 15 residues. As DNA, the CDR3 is TGTGCCAGCAGCTCCAACAGGGGGCGAGAGACTGAAGCTTTCTTT. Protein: CASSSNRGRETEAFF.

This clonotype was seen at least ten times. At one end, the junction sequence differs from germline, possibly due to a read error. CDR3 sequence: CASTLRPGLAGDNEQFF. In nucleotides, the CDR3 is TGCGCCAGCACCTTGAGGCCGGGACTAGCGGGGGACAATGAGCAGTTCTTC. This chain uses TRBV5-1 with TRBJ2-1; 14 bases fit TRBD2. Germline CDR1 and CDR2: SGHRS and YFSETQ. The CDR3 covers 17 residues. Using reference TRBV5-1 and TRBJ2-1 for the parts outside the CDR3, the full variable domain is KAGVTQTPRYLIKTRGQQVTLSCSPISGHRSVSWYQQTPGQGLQFLFEYFSETQRNKGNFPGRFSGRQFSNSRSEMNVSTLELGDSALYLCASTLRPGLAGDNEQFFGPGTRLTVL.

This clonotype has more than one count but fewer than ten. CDR3 DNA: TGTGCCAGTAGTATAGTGACGGGGCCAGCTAGCAATCAGCCCCAGCATTTT. It encodes CASSIVTGPASNQPQHF. The chain combines TRBV19 with TRBJ1-5, with D maybe TRBD1 (5 bases). Germline V lookup: CDR1 LNHDA, CDR2 SQIVND (reference sequence). The length of the CDR3 is 17 residues. V lost 1 base, J lost 0 bases, and 13 bases lay in between.

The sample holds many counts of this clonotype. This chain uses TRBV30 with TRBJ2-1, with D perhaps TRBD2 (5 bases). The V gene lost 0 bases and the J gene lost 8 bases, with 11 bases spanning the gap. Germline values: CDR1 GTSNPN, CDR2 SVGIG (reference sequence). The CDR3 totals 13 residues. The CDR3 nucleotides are TGTGCCTGGAGTGTTGGGAGTCGGGATGAGCAGTTCTTC. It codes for CAWSVGSRDEQFF. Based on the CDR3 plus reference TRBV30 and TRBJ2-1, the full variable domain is SQTIHQWPATLVQPVGSPLSLECTVEGTSNPNLYWYRQAAGRGLQLLFYSVGIGQISSEVPQNLSASRPQDRQFILSSKKLLLSDSGFYLCAWSVGSRDEQFFGPGTRLTVL.

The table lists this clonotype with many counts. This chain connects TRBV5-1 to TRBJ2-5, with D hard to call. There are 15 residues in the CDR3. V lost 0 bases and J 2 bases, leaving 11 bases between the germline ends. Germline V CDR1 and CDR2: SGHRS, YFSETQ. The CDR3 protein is CASSLEGGAQETQYF. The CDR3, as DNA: TGCGCCAGCAGCTTGGAAGGTGGAGCACAAGAGACCCAGTACTTC.

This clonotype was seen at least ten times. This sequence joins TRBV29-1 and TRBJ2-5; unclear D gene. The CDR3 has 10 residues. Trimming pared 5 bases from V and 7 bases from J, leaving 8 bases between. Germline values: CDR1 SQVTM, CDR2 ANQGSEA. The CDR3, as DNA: TGCAGCGTTTCGGCCGGGACCCAGTACTTC. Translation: CSVSAGTQYF. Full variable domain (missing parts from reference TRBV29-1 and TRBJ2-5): SAVISQKPSRDICQRGTSLTIQCQVDSQVTMMFWYRQQPGQSLTLIATANQGSEATYESGFVIDKFPISRPNLTFSTLTVSNMSPEDSSIYLCSVSAGTQYFGPGTRLLVL.

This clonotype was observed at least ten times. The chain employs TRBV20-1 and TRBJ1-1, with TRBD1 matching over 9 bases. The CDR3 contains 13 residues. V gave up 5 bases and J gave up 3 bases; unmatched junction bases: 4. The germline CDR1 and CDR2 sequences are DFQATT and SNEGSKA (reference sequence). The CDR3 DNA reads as TGCAGTGCTCCCGGGACAGGGTACACTGAAGCTTTCTTT. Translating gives CSAPGTGYTEAFF.

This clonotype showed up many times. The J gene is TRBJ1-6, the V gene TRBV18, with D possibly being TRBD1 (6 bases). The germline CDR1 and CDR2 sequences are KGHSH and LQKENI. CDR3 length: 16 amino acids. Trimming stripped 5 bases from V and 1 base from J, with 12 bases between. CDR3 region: CASSLSRGSYNSPLHF. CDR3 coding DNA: TGTGCCAGCTCATTGTCCAGGGGATCCTATAATTCACCCCTCCACTTT.

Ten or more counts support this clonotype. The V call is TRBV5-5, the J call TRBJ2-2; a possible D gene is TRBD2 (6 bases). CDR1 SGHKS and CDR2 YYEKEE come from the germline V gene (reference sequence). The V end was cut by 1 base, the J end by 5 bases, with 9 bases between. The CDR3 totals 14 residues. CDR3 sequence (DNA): TGTGCCAGCAGCTTGAGTGGGAGGACCGGGGAGCTGTTTTTT. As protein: CASSLSGRTGELFF.

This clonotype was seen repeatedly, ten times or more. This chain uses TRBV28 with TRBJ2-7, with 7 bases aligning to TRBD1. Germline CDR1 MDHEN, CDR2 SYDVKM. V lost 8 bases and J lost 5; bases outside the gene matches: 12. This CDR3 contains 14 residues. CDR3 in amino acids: CASPQGGCNHEQYF. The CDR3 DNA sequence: TGTGCCAGCCCTCAAGGGGGCTGTAATCACGAGCAGTACTTC.